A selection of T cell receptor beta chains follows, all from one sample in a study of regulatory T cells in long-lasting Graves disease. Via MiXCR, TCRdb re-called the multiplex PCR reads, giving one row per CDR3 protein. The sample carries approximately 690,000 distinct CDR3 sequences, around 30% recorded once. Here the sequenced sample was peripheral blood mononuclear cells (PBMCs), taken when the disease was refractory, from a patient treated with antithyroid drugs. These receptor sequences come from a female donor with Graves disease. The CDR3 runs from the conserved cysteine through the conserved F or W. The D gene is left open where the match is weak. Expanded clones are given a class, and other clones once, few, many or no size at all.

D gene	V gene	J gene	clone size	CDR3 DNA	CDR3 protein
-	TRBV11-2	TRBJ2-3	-	TGTGCCAGCAGCCCAGACCTCCCACCTTTGAGGGCCTGCACAGATACGCAGTATTTT	CASSPDLPPLRACTDTQYF
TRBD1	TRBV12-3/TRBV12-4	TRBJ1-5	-	TGTGCCAGCAGCCGGACAGGGTCCCATCAGCCCCAGCATTTT	CASSRTGSHQPQHF
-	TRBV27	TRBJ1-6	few	TGTGCCAGCAGTCCCCGAGGAATGGCACCCCTCCACTTT	CASSPRGMAPLHF
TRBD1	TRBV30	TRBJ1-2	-	TGTGCCTGGAGTAGAAGGCACAGGGGGTTCTATGGCTACACCTTC	CAWSRRHRGFYGYTF
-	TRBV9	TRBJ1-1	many	TGTGCCAGCAGCGTCGGGAGGGGGGGCACTGAAGCTTTCTTT	CASSVGRGGTEAFF
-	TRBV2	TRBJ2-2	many	TGTGCCAGCACCGAGAGGACACCGAACACCGGGGAGCTGTTTTTT	CASTERTPNTGELFF
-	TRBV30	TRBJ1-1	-	TGTGCCTGGACACCCCAGACCGGCCTCGGAGCTTTCTTT	CAWTPQTGLGAFF
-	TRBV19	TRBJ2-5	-	TGTGCCAGTAGTACTACAGGGCACGGTGAGGAGACCCAGTACTTC	CASSTTGHGEETQYF
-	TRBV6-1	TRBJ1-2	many	TGTGCCAGCCTTAGGGGTAGTGGCTACACCTTC	CASLRGSGYTF
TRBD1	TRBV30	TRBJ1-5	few	TGTGCCTGCAGGGGGTCTAATCAGCCCCAGCATTTT	CACRGSNQPQHF
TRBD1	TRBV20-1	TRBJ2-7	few	TGCAGTGCTGCAAGGACAGGGGGAATCGGAGAGCAGTACTTC	CSAARTGGIGEQYF
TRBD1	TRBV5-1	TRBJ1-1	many	TGCGCCAGCAGCCACCAGGGACAGACCATGAACACTGAAGCTTTCTTT	CASSHQGQTMNTEAFF
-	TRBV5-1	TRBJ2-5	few	TGCGCCAGCGGCATCAACGGGGAGACCCAGTACTTC	CASGINGETQYF
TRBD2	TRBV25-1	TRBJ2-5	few	TGTGCCAGCAGTGAGATAGCGGGAGAGACCCAGTACTTC	CASSEIAGETQYF
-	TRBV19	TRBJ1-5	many	TGTGCCAGTAGCCTTGGGGGGGGCTGGGGCAATCAGCCCCAGCATTTT	CASSLGGGWGNQPQHF
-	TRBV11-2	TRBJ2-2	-	TGTGCCAGCAGCTTACTCGCAGGAAGTCCTAACACCGGGGAGCTGTTTTTT	CASSLLAGSPNTGELFF
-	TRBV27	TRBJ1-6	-	TGTGCCAGCACCCCTCGGGGCAGTTCACCCCTCCACTTT	CASTPRGSSPLHF
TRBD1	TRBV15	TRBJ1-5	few	TGTGCCACCAGCAAGATAGGATGGACAGGGGGCGATCAGCCCCAGCATTTT	CATSKIGWTGGDQPQHF
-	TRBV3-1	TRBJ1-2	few	TGTGCCAGCAGCCTTTTACGTAGCGTCTATGGCTACACCTTC	CASSLLRSVYGYTF
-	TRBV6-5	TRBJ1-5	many	TGTGCCAGCAGTTACGAGGGCAGGAGCAATCAGCCCCAGCATTTT	CASSYEGRSNQPQHF
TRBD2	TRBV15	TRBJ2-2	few	TGTGCCACCAGCGCGTCAAGACTAGCGGGAGAGGGTGGGATCACCGGGGAGCTGTTTTTT	CATSASRLAGEGGITGELFF
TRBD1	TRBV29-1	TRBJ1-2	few	TGCAGCGTTGTTCCGGTGGGACAGAACTATGGCTACACCTTC	CSVVPVGQNYGYTF
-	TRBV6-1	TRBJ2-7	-	TGTGCCAGCAGTGGAGGCGGCAGCGTTGTGGAGTACTTC	CASSGGGSVVEYF
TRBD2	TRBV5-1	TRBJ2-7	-	TGCGCCAGCAGCTCCGGGACTAACGGCTACGAGCAGTACTTC	CASSSGTNGYEQYF
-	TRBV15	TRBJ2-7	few	TGTGCCACCAGCAGAGCGGCAGGGATAGTCTACGAGCAGTACTTC	CATSRAAGIVYEQYF
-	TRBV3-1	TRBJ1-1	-	TGTGCCAGCAGCCACGGGACGCGGGGCACTGAAGCTTTCTTT	CASSHGTRGTEAFF
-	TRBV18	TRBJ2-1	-	TGTGCCAGCTCACCAAAGGTTGGCTCGAACAATGAGCAGTTCTTC	CASSPKVGSNNEQFF
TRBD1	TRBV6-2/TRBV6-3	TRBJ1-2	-	TGTGCCAGCAGGCAGTTCGACAGGGTGTTTGGCTACACCTTC	CASRQFDRVFGYTF
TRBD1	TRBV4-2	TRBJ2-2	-	TGTGCCAGCAGACCGGGACAGACGAACACCGGGGAGCTGTTTTTT	CASRPGQTNTGELFF
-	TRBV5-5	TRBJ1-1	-	TGTGCCAGCAGCTTGGATGGGTGGAGGACTGAAGCTTTCTTT	CASSLDGWRTEAFF
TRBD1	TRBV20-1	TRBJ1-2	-	TGCAGTGCTAGCTCTGACAGGGCCGATGGCTACACCTTC	CSASSDRADGYTF
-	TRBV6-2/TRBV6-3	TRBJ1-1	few	TGTGCCAGCAGTTACGCTCGGGAGGGAGCTTTCTTT	CASSYAREGAFF
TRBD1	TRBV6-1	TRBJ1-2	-	TGTGCCAGCGGACAGGCGTTGGGCTACACCTTC	CASGQALGYTF
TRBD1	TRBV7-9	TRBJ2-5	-	TGTGCCAGCAGCTTATTGGCGATGGACAGGTCCAAAGAGACCCAGTACTTC	CASSLLAMDRSKETQYF
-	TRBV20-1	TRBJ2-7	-	TGCAGTGCCCTCGCGGGGTCCTACGAGCAGTACTTC	CSALAGSYEQYF